These 12 T cell receptor beta chains were sequenced from one sample in a study of blood T cell repertoires in COVID-19. Only in-frame clones appear in the TCRdb table, and some are missing; sequencing was by immunoSEQ multiplex PCR. The table includes under 250,000 clones, under 85% detected once. The sample comprised PBMCs or T cells enriched from blood (not recorded which). The receptors derive from a man aged 55 to 70 who had recovered from COVID-19.

V is TRBV19 and J is TRBJ2-7, with 7 bases that match TRBD1. Germline lookup yields CDR1 LNHDA and CDR2 SQIVND (reference sequence). V was pared by 6 bases and J by 5 bases, with 1 base of the junction left unmatched. CDR3 length: 11 residues. As DNA, the CDR3 is TGTGCCAGTAGCGACAGGGACGAGCAGTACTTC. Residues: CASSDRDEQYF.

This chain connects TRBV19 to TRBJ2-4; tentative D call: TRBD1 (6 bases). Trimming removed 6 bases at V and 5 bases at J, with 11 bases between. Germline values: CDR1 LNHDA, CDR2 SQIVND (reference sequence). The CDR3 is made up of 13 amino acids. The CDR3 nucleotides are TGTGCCAGTAGGACAGGAGGTCAAAACATTCAGTACTTC. Protein product: CASRTGGQNIQYF.

This chain links TRBV5-1 with TRBJ1-2, with 7 bases identical to TRBD1. With 4 bases clipped from V and 6 bases from J, the junction kept 12 bases outside the gene matches. Germline CDR1 SGHRS, CDR2 YFSETQ. The CDR3 contains 15 residues. The CDR3 sequence: CASSGGQRGSNGYTF. DNA for the CDR3: TGCGCCAGCAGCGGGGGACAGCGGGGGAGCAATGGCTACACCTTC.

The chain employs TRBV11-3 and TRBJ1-2, with 8 bases that match TRBD1. The CDR3 is 20 amino acids. Germline values: CDR1 SGHNT, CDR2 YENEEA. J was trimmed by 3 bases and V by 2 bases; bases with no gene match: 20. The CDR3 nucleotides read TGTGCCAGCAGCTTACGGCTTATCCCCTTCCCCAGGGGGCAAGACTATGGCTACACCTTC. This translates into CASSLRLIPFPRGQDYGYTF.

The CDR3 loop is CASTRGWGDEAFF. CDR3 bases: TGTGCCAGCACCCGGGGGTGGGGGGATGAAGCTTTCTTT. The rearrangement uses TRBV11-3 and TRBJ1-1; a weak D match, TRBD1 (5 bases). Germline-derived CDR1 and CDR2 are SGHNT and YENEEA. The CDR3 is made up of 13 amino acids. V shed 7 bases and J shed 7 bases, with 16 bases lying between them.

V is TRBV7-8 and J is TRBJ2-3; D is uncertain. CDR1 is SGHVS, CDR2 FQNEAQ, per germline. The CDR3 sequence is 14 residues long. V was clipped by 2 bases and J by 2 bases, with 8 bases between them. CDR3 sequence reads: CASSLSGNTDTQYF. As DNA, the CDR3 is TGTGCCAGCAGCTTATCTGGCAACACAGATACGCAGTATTTT.

The genes are TRBV11-2 and TRBJ2-1; 13 nucleotides match TRBD2. The CDR3 covers 15 residues. The junction had 9 bases not matched to a gene; V was cut back by 5 bases and J by 11 bases. Germline V lookup: CDR1 SGHAT, CDR2 FQNNGV. CDR3 amino acids: CASSVTSGGSGQQFF. As DNA, the CDR3 is TGTGCCAGCAGCGTGACTAGCGGGGGGTCGGGACAGCAGTTCTTC.

This clone was counted between two and nine times. V is TRBV28 and J is TRBJ1-5; no reliable D call. The CDR3 contains 14 residues. From germline, CDR1 is MDHEN and CDR2 SYDVKM. The germline V and J ends were trimmed by 6 bases and 1 base, with 10 bases remaining between them. CDR3 loop: CASSPQKSNQPQHF. Written as DNA, the CDR3 is TGTGCCAGCAGCCCACAGAAAAGCAATCAGCCCCAGCATTTT. The full variable domain, with the rest looked up from reference TRBV28 and TRBJ1-5, is DVKVTQSSRYLVKRTGEKVFLECVQDMDHENMFWYRQDPGLGLRLIYFSYDVKMKEKGDIPEGYSVSREKKERFSLILESASTNQTSMYLCASSPQKSNQPQHFGDGTRLSIL.

The gene calls are TRBV5-1 and TRBJ2-6, with a weak D call TRBD1 (6 bases). CDR3 length: 14 amino acids. Trimming cost V 3 bases and J 3 bases, with 7 bases left between them. Germline V lookup: CDR1 SGHRS, CDR2 YFSETQ. CDR3 sequence (DNA): TGCGCCAGCAGCTCAGGGGTTGGGGCCAACGTCCTGACTTTC. Its protein product is CASSSGVGANVLTF.

The V gene is TRBV19, the J gene TRBJ1-4; unclear D gene. Germline V gene data show CDR1 as LNHDA and CDR2 as SQIVND (reference sequence). The CDR3 totals 14 residues. Trimming removed 3 bases at V and 7 bases at J, with 12 bases between. The CDR3 spells CASSIGGVGEKLFF. The CDR3 DNA sequence: TGTGCCAGTAGTATTGGCGGGGTTGGTGAAAAACTGTTTTTT.

This sequence joins TRBV13 and TRBJ2-5; 9 bases map to TRBD1. Germline loops: CDR1 PRHDT, CDR2 FYEKMQ (reference sequence). The trim removed 5 bases at V and 5 bases at J, leaving 9 bases unmatched. The CDR3 spans 15 residues. The CDR3 region is CASSNSGTGPETQYF. In nucleotides, the CDR3 is TGTGCCAGCAGCAACTCCGGGACAGGGCCTGAGACCCAGTACTTC. The whole variable domain, remainder taken from reference TRBV13 and TRBJ2-5, is AAGVIQSPRHLIKEKRETATLKCYPIPRHDTVYWYQQGPGQDPQFLISFYEKMQSDKGSIPDRFSAQQFSDYHSELNMSSLELGDSALYFCASSNSGTGPETQYFGPGTRLLVL.

J is TRBJ2-7 and V is TRBV19; weak D call: TRBD1 (7 bases). The CDR3 loop spans 16 amino acids. Trimming removed 3 bases at V and 0 bases at J, with 15 bases between. CDR1 LNHDA and CDR2 SQIVND come from the germline V gene (reference sequence). The CDR3 sequence is CASSMGGGGVSYEQYF. The CDR3 nucleotides are TGTGCCAGTAGTATGGGCGGAGGGGGCGTCTCCTACGAGCAGTACTTC. The whole variable domain, filled in from reference TRBV19 and TRBJ2-7, reads DGGITQSPKYLFRKEGQNVTLSCEQNLNHDAMYWYRQDPGQGLRLIYYSQIVNDFQKGDIAEGYSVSREKKESFPLTVTSAQKNPTAFYLCASSMGGGGVSYEQYFGPGTRLTVT.